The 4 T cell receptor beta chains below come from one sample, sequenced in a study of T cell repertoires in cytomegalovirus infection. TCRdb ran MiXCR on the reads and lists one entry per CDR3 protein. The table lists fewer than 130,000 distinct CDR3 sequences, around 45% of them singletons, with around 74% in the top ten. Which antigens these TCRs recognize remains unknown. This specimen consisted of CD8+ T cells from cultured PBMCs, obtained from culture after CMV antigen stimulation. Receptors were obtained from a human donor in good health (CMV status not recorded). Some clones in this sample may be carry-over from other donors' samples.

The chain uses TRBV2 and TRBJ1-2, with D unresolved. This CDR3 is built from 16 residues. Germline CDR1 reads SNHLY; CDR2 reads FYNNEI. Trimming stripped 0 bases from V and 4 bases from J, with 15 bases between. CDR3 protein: CASSEALHGAVYGYTF. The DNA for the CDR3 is TGTGCCAGCAGTGAAGCGCTTCACGGCGCAGTCTATGGCTACACCTTC.

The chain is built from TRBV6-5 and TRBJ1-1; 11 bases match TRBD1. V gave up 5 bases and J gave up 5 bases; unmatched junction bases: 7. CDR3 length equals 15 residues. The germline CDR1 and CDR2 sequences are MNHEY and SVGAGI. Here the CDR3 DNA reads TGTGCCAGCAGTCAAACCGGGACAGGGGGGACTGAAGCTTTCTTT. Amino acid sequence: CASSQTGTGGTEAFF.

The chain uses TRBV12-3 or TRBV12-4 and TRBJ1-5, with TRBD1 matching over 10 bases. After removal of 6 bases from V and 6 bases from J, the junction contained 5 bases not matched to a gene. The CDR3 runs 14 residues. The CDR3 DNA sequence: TGTGCCAGCAGCCGGACAGGGGGGAGTCAGCCCCAGCATTTT. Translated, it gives CASSRTGGSQPQHF.

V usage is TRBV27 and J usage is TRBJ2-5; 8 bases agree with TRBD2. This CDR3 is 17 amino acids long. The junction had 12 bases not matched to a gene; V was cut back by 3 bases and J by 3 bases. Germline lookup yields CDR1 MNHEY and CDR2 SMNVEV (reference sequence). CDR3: CASSFLSQRGPKETQYF. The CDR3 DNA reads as TGTGCCAGCAGTTTTCTTAGCCAGCGGGGGCCGAAAGAGACCCAGTACTTC.